Listed here is a single T cell receptor (beta chain). Its antigen remains unknown. This specimen belongs to a study of cytomegalovirus exposure and HLA in healthy donors. The protocol was immunoSEQ multiplex PCR, while the TCRdb copy is restricted to in-frame clones and leaves out a portion. The table records some 250,000 clones, roughly 87% of them present only once. Whole-study results and caveats: Reports indicated that the classifier achieved high specificity and sensitivity in diagnosing cytomegalovirus status.

The CDR3 has 17 amino acids. From germline, CDR1 is SGDLS and CDR2 YYNGEE. V gave up 4 bases and J gave up 2 bases; unmatched junction bases: 10. The clonotype originates from a woman under 40 in good health and CMV-seronegative. The chain uses TRBV9 and TRBJ2-2; TRBD2 matches at 8 bases. Sequencing was carried out using PBMCs. The CDR3 here is CASSPGSSGVNTGELFF. The CDR3 DNA reads as TGTGCCAGCAGCCCCGGGAGTAGCGGGGTAAACACCGGGGAGCTGTTTTTT.